This paragraph reports one T cell receptor (beta chain). This entry is derived from a study of blood T cell repertoires in COVID-19. About the study: Samples taken during acute and convalescent COVID-19 were collected in the United States, Italy and Spain. Nucleic acid was either cDNA or gDNA, and it came from T cells, B-cell-depleted T cells, or PBMCs.

Authors' analysis steps: Amplification from reference gene primers served as the basis for estimated nucleated cell counts. Measured with immunoSEQ multiplex PCR; TCRdb has only the in-frame clones, and not every one. That table gives V, J and clone size, and the DNA gave D and trimming. The table records about 210,000 clones, 70% to 90% of them present only once. The germline V and J ends were trimmed by 7 bases and 1 base, with 10 bases remaining between them. The germline gives CDR1 LGHDT, CDR2 YNNKEL (reference sequence). This CDR3 region has 13 residues. This clonotype was obtained from a human donor in a cohort sampled during active COVID-19. Sequencing was carried out using peripheral blood. This chain connects TRBV3-1 (or the pseudogene TRBV3-2) to TRBJ1-1; D not resolved. The CDR3 region is CASIGIENTEAFF. The CDR3 DNA sequence: TGTGCCAGCATCGGGATCGAGAACACTGAAGCTTTCTTT.